This TCR beta chain appears in the sequencing data of a study of OX40 agonist ivuxolimab in advanced cancers. About the study: Hepatocellular carcinoma, melanoma, renal cell or head and neck cancer occurred in dose-escalation patients. Earlier anti-PD-1, anti-PD-L1 or anti-CTLA-4 therapy was permitted; about 39% had received some. General observations from the study: Compared with CD4+, CD8+ T cells on average had more expanded clones. Within 6 weeks, CD4+ and CD8+ blood T cells expanded clonally at 0.1 to 3.0 mg/kg.

On this clone: What it binds is not known.

CDR3 length: 16 residues. Germline V CDR1 and CDR2: LGHNA, YSLEER. With V trimmed by 1 base and J by 6 bases, 9 bases remained unmatched. Method: immunoSEQ multiplex PCR; TCRdb's copy keeps in-frame clones and lacks some. The table records approximately 39,000 clones, 80% to 90% of them present only once. This specimen consisted of CD4+ or CD8+ T cells sorted from blood, obtained in a trial of the OX40 agonist ivuxolimab. This TCR came from an adult with an advanced solid tumor such as melanoma, head and neck, liver or kidney cancer. This rearrangement joins TRBV4-3 to TRBJ2-1; 7 nucleotides line up with TRBD2. CDR3 loop: CASSQVDGGKLNEQFF. CDR3 sequence (DNA): TGCGCCAGCAGCCAAGTTGACGGGGGGAAACTCAATGAGCAGTTCTTC.